Many counts were recorded for the clone carrying this T cell receptor beta chain. This sample is part of a study of T cells in Graves' hyperthyroidism and ophthalmopathy. Diagnoses rested on clinical symptoms, serum thyroxine and TRAb, thyroid ultrasound and orbital computed tomography. Fresh 10 ml peripheral blood yielded PBMCs. The CDR3 regions of TCR beta were amplified from RNA transcripts. Carried out on the TCR CDR3, a first-round RT-PCR used the HTBI primer set. TCRdb re-called the multiplex PCR reads with MiXCR, one entry per CDR3 protein. The sample gives hundreds of thousands of distinct CDR3 sequences, roughly an eighth of which show up once; 9.2% is in the top ten. The specimen sequenced was blood. This receptor was obtained from a young woman with Graves' hyperthyroidism.

Written as DNA, the CDR3 is TGTGCCAGCAGAACTGGACAGATGTATTCACCCCTCCACTTT. This sequence encodes CASRTGQMYSPLHF. This chain uses TRBV6-1 with TRBJ1-6; tentative D call: TRBD1 (6 bases). Looked up from germline, CDR1 is MNHNS and CDR2 is SASEGT. Trimming cost V 6 bases and J 8 bases, with 14 bases left between them. This CDR3 has 14 residues.